This T cell receptor beta chain is drawn from a study of T-cell reconstitution after alpha-beta-depleted transplantation in children. Germline CDR1 is MNHEY and CDR2 is SMNVEV (reference sequence). V shed 5 bases and J 4 bases; nucleotides not matched to a gene: 10. This CDR3 spans 16 amino acids. TCRbeta library preparation incorporated unique molecular identifiers. TCRdb fed the PCR reads into MiXCR, producing one record per CDR3 protein. This table has 500,000 to 750,000 distinct CDR3 sequences, roughly a quarter appearing once. Specimen: PBMCs, collected before TCRalphabeta/CD19-depleted stem cell transplant. This chain links TRBV27 with TRBJ2-2, with 7 positions matching TRBD1. This TCR was recovered from a boy in the first two years of life with Wiskott-Aldrich syndrome, due to receive a stem cell transplant. The CDR3 is CASSPWTGKVTGELFF. As DNA, the CDR3 is TGTGCCAGCAGTCCATGGACAGGCAAGGTCACCGGGGAGCTGTTTTTT.